Each of the 29 T cell receptor beta chains below was sequenced from the same sample in a study of human T cells and chemical hapten exposure (dated by TCRdb to the early 2020s). Library creation used RACE. TCRdb records NextSeq 500 as the sequencer. TCRdb applied fastp at Q25 and MiXCR to the public reads, then kept only in-frame beta chains. Each entry merges the rows of one CDR3 protein and shows their most common DNA and genes. For this sample there are about 160,000 distinct CDR3 sequences; around a quarter appear just once. The ten largest clonotypes hold around 1.9% of the sample. The sample's time point, from its label and the paper: patch test 3, about 24 weeks after DPC sensitization. The treatment or condition label here, explained by the study, means: therapeutic diphenylcyclopropenone sensitization with weekly scalp DPC. The starting material was whole blood, obtained in connection with sensitization to the hapten diphenylcyclopropenone (DPC). These receptors came from a woman younger than 35 with alopecia areata. Some clones in this sample may be carry-over from other donors' samples.

The V and J genes are TRBV10-2 and TRBJ1-5; no clear D. The germline CDR1 and CDR2 sequences are WSHSY and SAAADI. The germline V and J ends were trimmed by 9 bases and 3 bases, with 12 bases remaining between them. There are 13 residues in the CDR3. The CDR3 sequence is CASSALSNQPQHF. The DNA of the CDR3 is TGCGCCAGTTCGGCTCTCTCCAATCAGCCCCAGCATTTT.

This clonotype was observed a handful of times. The J gene is TRBJ2-5, the V gene TRBV20-1; no reliable D call. CDR1 is DFQATT, CDR2 SNEGSKA, per germline (reference sequence). The CDR3 runs 12 residues. Trimming took 7 bases from V and 3 from J, leaving 12 bases between them. The CDR3 DNA is TGCAGTGTTTTGACTGGGGAAGAGACCCAGTACTTC. This encodes CSVLTGEETQYF.

The chain combines TRBV10-3 with TRBJ1-2; D may be TRBD1 (6 bases). V was clipped by 0 bases and J by 4 bases, with 12 bases between them. Germline CDR1 reads ENHRY; CDR2 reads SYGVKD. CDR3 length equals 15 residues. As DNA, the CDR3 is TGTGCCATCAGTGAGTCGTTACAGGGAACCTATGGCTACACCTTC. Translating it yields CAISESLQGTYGYTF.

This clonotype occurred a few times. This chain joins TRBV12-3 or TRBV12-4 and TRBJ2-3, with 7 bases fitting TRBD2. The CDR3 sequence is 16 residues long. Trimming took 5 bases from V and 3 from J; bases not matched to a gene: 11. The CDR3 sequence: CASSASGAIGTDTQYF. The DNA of the CDR3 is TGTGCCAGCAGTGCAAGCGGGGCCATAGGGACAGATACGCAGTATTTT.

The V and J genes are TRBV7-2 and TRBJ2-2, with unresolved D. Germline V gene sequence: CDR1 SGHTA, CDR2 FQGNSA. This CDR3 has 12 residues. The V gene lost 5 bases and the J gene lost 6 bases, with 7 bases spanning the gap. Here the CDR3 DNA reads TGTGCCAGCAGCCGAAGATCCGGGGAGCTGTTTTTT. Its protein product is CASSRRSGELFF.

The V gene is TRBV29-1, the J gene TRBJ1-4, with TRBD1 matching over 9 bases. Germline CDR1 is SQVTM and CDR2 is ANQGSEA. This CDR3 region has 13 residues. V trimming: 4 bases; J trimming: 7 bases; junction bases outside the gene matches: 4. In DNA, the CDR3 is TGCAGCGTTGGGGACAGGGTCAGTGAAAAACTGTTTTTT. It specifies CSVGDRVSEKLFF. Variable domain in full (rest from reference TRBV29-1 and TRBJ1-4): SAVISQKPSRDICQRGTSLTIQCQVDSQVTMMFWYRQQPGQSLTLIATANQGSEATYESGFVIDKFPISRPNLTFSTLTVSNMSPEDSSIYLCSVGDRVSEKLFFGSGTQLSVL.

This clonotype was recorded many times. This sequence joins TRBV6-2 or TRBV6-3 and TRBJ1-4; D not resolved. This CDR3 is built from 14 residues. Trimming pared 0 bases from V and 7 bases from J, leaving 9 bases between. From germline, CDR1 is MNHEY and CDR2 SVGEGT. CDR3 residues: CASSYSGLGEKLFF. The CDR3 bases are TGTGCCAGCAGTTACTCCGGCTTGGGTGAAAAACTGTTTTTT.

V usage is TRBV5-1 and J usage is TRBJ2-2; D perhaps matches TRBD1 (6 bases). V was clipped by 1 base and J by 1 base, with 11 bases between them. Germline CDR1 reads SGHRS; CDR2 reads YFSETQ. This CDR3 has 16 residues. CDR3 bases: TGCGCCAGCAGCTTGCGGATGGGACAGAACACCGGGGAGCTGTTTTTT. The encoded protein is CASSLRMGQNTGELFF.

The chain couples TRBV4-1 to TRBJ2-7, with 9 nucleotides matching TRBD1. The germline CDR1 and CDR2 sequences are MGHRA and YSYEKL. This CDR3 has 16 residues. After removal of 2 bases from V and 3 bases from J, the junction contained 8 bases not matched to a gene. The CDR3 DNA is TGCGCCAGCAGCCAATCCGGGACAGGGAATCGCTACGAGCAGTACTTC. Protein sequence: CASSQSGTGNRYEQYF.

This clonotype was detected many times. The chain uses TRBV4-1 and TRBJ2-2; perhaps D is TRBD1 or TRBD2 (5 bases each). This CDR3 is 12 amino acids long. The V end lost 0 bases, the J end lost 16 bases, and 12 bases lay between the germline ends. Germline V gene sequence: CDR1 MGHRA, CDR2 YSYEKL. The CDR3 nucleotides are TGCGCCAGCAGCCAAGATCTGGGACGGCCGTTTTTT. Its protein product is CASSQDLGRPFF.

The rearrangement uses TRBV25-1 and TRBJ1-1; no definite D call. CDR1 is MGHDK and CDR2 is SYGVNS in the germline V gene. Deletions cut 3 bases from V and 8 bases from J, with 19 bases between. The CDR3 length is 15 residues. Here the CDR3 reads CASSDSSGGQEEAFF. The CDR3 region has the DNA TGTGCCAGCAGTGATTCCTCTGGTGGGCAAGAGGAAGCTTTCTTT.

This clonotype occurred a few times. The chain links TRBV29-1 to TRBJ2-1; TRBD1 or TRBD2 may be the D gene (5 bases each). CDR1 is SQVTM, CDR2 ANQGSEA, per germline. CDR3 size: 13 residues. Trimming took off 1 base at V and 7 bases at J, with 11 bases between the two ends. CDR3: CSVEGDLRNEQFF. In DNA form, the CDR3 reads TGCAGCGTTGAAGGGGACCTTAGAAATGAGCAGTTCTTC.

The chain employs TRBV28 and TRBJ1-5; D is unclear. Deletions cut 5 bases from V and 3 bases from J, with 2 bases between. The CDR3 runs to 11 residues. From germline, CDR1 is MDHEN and CDR2 SYDVKM. CDR3 in DNA: TGTGCCAGCAGTGACAATCAGCCCCAGCATTTT. Encoded protein: CASSDNQPQHF.

This clonotype has ten or more counts. In DNA form, the CDR3 reads TGTGCCAGCAGTCCCCAGGGGCCCGGGACAGGGACCTACAATGAGCAGTTCTTC. As protein: CASSPQGPGTGTYNEQFF. The chain is built from TRBV25-1 and TRBJ2-1; 9 nucleotides line up with TRBD1. The ends lost 5 bases at V and 2 bases at J; junction bases unmatched: 13. Per germline, CDR1 MGHDK and CDR2 SYGVNS. The CDR3 contains 18 residues.

This clonotype occurred many times. V gene TRBV30 combines with J gene TRBJ1-2, with D perhaps TRBD1 (5 bases). The germline CDR1 and CDR2 sequences are GTSNPN and SVGIG (reference sequence). There are 13 residues in the CDR3. V lost 2 bases and J 7 bases, leaving 14 bases between the germline ends. The CDR3 DNA is TGTGCCTGGAGTCCCCAGGGACTGGGTGGCTACACCTTC. This sequence encodes CAWSPQGLGGYTF.

The table lists this clonotype with a few counts. The J gene is TRBJ2-3, the V gene TRBV7-8; D is unresolved. V lost 4 bases and J lost 4, with 21 bases in between. CDR1 is SGHVS and CDR2 is FQNEAQ in the germline V gene. The CDR3 is 17 amino acids. CDR3 DNA: TGTGCCAGCAGCTCCAGAAAATTCGGGTCTGGGCCAGATACGCAGTATTTT. As protein: CASSSRKFGSGPDTQYF.

This chain uses TRBV11-2 with TRBJ1-1; D ambiguous. There are 12 residues in the CDR3. V gave up 9 bases and J gave up 4 bases, with 12 bases separating them. Germline-derived CDR1 and CDR2 are SGHAT and FQNNGV. CDR3 in amino acids: CASAYFTTEAFF. DNA of the CDR3: TGTGCCAGTGCTTACTTTACCACTGAAGCTTTCTTT.

The sample holds a few counts of this clonotype. V and J are TRBV7-8 and TRBJ2-5, with 11 bases aligning to TRBD1. The V gene's germline CDR1 is SGHVS and CDR2 FQNEAQ. V gave up 5 bases and J gave up 6 bases; unmatched junction bases: 8. This CDR3 spans 15 amino acids. The CDR3 coding sequence is TGTGCCAGCAGCCGGACAGGGGGCGCGTGGAAGACCCAGTACTTC. Protein product: CASSRTGGAWKTQYF.

V is TRBV6-2 or TRBV6-3 and J is TRBJ2-7; TRBD2 agrees at 13 bases. Trimming removed 0 bases from V and 5 bases from J; junction bases left unmatched: 1. The V gene's germline CDR1 is MNHEY and CDR2 SVGEGT. The CDR3 contains 15 residues. The CDR3 loop reads CASSYSGLAGDEQYF. The CDR3, as DNA: TGTGCCAGCAGTTACTCCGGACTAGCGGGAGACGAGCAGTACTTC.

This clonotype was picked up a small number of times. J is TRBJ2-7 and V is TRBV4-3; TRBD1 might be the D (6 bases). From germline, CDR1 is LGHNA and CDR2 YSLEER. The CDR3 has 15 amino acids. V lost 1 base to trimming and J lost 3 bases, with 13 bases between them. The CDR3 DNA sequence: TGCGCCAGCAGCCAAGTGACAGGTCCGAACTACGAGCAGTACTTC. Translated, it gives CASSQVTGPNYEQYF.

The chain joins TRBV6-2 or TRBV6-3 to TRBJ2-2; 8 bases align to TRBD2. The CDR3 is made up of 15 amino acids. V shed 7 bases and J 6 bases; nucleotides not matched to a gene: 10. Germline V gene sequence: CDR1 MNHEY, CDR2 SVGEGT. The chain's CDR3 is CASKWTGGAAGELFF. The CDR3 DNA is TGTGCCAGCAAATGGACCGGGGGGGCCGCCGGGGAGCTGTTTTTT.

The chain has TRBV20-1 and TRBJ2-1, with D possibly matching TRBD2 (6 bases). Germline V lookup: CDR1 DFQATT, CDR2 SNEGSKA (reference sequence). This CDR3 comprises 16 residues. Trimming left V 2 bases short and J 7 bases short, with 21 bases between. Here the CDR3 reads CSARLRTGGPNNEQFF. The CDR3 nucleotides are TGCAGTGCTAGACTAAGGACCGGAGGGCCCAATAATGAGCAGTTCTTC.

The chain is built from TRBV7-2 and TRBJ2-7; weak D call: TRBD1 (6 bases). With 5 bases removed from V and 3 bases from J, the gap between germline ends came to 11 bases. Germline V gene sequence: CDR1 SGHTA, CDR2 FQGNSA. CDR3 size: 13 residues. The CDR3 DNA reads TGTGCCAGCAGCAACAGGGCACTCTACGAGCAGTACTTC. Amino acids: CASSNRALYEQYF.

This clonotype was counted only a few times. The CDR3 DNA follows: TGTGCCAGCAGGGCGGCGGGACAGGGGGCGCCTTATCAGTACTTC. Translating gives CASRAAGQGAPYQYF. The chain joins TRBV6-2 or TRBV6-3 to TRBJ2-7, with 12 bases aligning to TRBD1. The CDR3 runs 15 residues. J lost 10 bases, V lost 6 bases, and 13 bases had no gene match. CDR1 is MNHEY and CDR2 is SVGEGT in the germline V gene.

V gene TRBV20-1 combines with J gene TRBJ2-2; 11 positions agree with TRBD2. V shed 3 bases, J shed 7 bases, and the junction held 7 bases outside the gene matches. In germline, CDR1 is DFQATT, CDR2 SNEGSKA (reference sequence). The CDR3 spans 15 residues. CDR3 amino acids: CSARDSGRANGELFF. DNA for the CDR3: TGCAGTGCTAGGGATAGCGGGAGGGCTAACGGGGAGCTGTTTTTT.

This clonotype was counted a few times. The chain recombines TRBV29-1 with TRBJ2-1, with 10 nucleotides matching TRBD2. The germline gives CDR1 SQVTM, CDR2 ANQGSEA. The V and J ends lost 3 bases and 7 bases, in that order; junction bases with no gene match: 6. The CDR3 consists of 14 residues. Here the CDR3 reads CSVEVSGRRNEQFF. CDR3 nucleotides: TGCAGCGTTGAGGTTAGCGGGAGGCGTAATGAGCAGTTCTTC.

This clonotype was counted a few times. The V and J genes are TRBV29-1 and TRBJ1-2; D uncertain. The length of the CDR3 is 15 residues. The germline gives CDR1 SQVTM, CDR2 ANQGSEA. Trimming removed 1 base at V and 2 bases at J, with 14 bases between. Here the CDR3 reads CSVEGGKDQNYGYTF. The CDR3 nucleotides read TGCAGCGTTGAAGGAGGCAAGGACCAGAACTATGGCTACACCTTC.

This clonotype came up many times. The chain combines TRBV6-5 with TRBJ1-2; 8 bases line up with TRBD1. The CDR3 totals 13 residues. Germline loops: CDR1 MNHEY, CDR2 SVGAGI. J lost 7 bases, V lost 6 bases, and 7 bases had no gene match. CDR3 in amino acids: CASSRAGGSGYTF. In nucleotides, the CDR3 is TGTGCCAGCAGCCGGGCAGGGGGCTCTGGCTACACCTTC.

J is TRBJ1-2 and V is TRBV6-2 or TRBV6-3; maybe TRBD1 (6 bases). The CDR3 loop spans 13 amino acids. V lost 7 bases and J lost 5, with 14 bases in between. Germline V CDR1 and CDR2: MNHEY, SVGEGT. The CDR3 is CASTNPRGYGYTF. CDR3 bases: TGTGCCAGCACCAACCCCAGGGGATATGGCTACACCTTC.